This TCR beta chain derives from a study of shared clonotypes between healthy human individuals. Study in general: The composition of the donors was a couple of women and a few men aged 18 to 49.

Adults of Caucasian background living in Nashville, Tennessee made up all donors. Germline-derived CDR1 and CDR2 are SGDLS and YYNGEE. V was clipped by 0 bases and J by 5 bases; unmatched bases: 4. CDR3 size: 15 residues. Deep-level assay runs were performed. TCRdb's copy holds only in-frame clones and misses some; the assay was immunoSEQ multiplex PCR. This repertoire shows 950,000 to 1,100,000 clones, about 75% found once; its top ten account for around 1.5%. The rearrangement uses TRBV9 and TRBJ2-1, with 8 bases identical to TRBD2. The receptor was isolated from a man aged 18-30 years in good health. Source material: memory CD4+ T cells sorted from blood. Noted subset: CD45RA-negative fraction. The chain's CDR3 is CASSVVAGIDNEQFF. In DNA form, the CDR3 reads TGTGCCAGCAGCGTAGTAGCGGGAATAGACAATGAGCAGTTCTTC.